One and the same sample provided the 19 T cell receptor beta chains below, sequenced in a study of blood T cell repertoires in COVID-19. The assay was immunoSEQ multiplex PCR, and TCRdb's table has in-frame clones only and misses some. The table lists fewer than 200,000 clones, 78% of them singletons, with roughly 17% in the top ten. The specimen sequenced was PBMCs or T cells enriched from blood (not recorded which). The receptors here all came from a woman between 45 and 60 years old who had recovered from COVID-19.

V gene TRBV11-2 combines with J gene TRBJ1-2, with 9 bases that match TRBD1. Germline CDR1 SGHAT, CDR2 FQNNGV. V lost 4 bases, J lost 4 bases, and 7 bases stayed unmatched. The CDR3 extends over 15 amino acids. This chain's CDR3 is CASSSRDRAVYGYTF. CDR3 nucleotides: TGTGCCAGCAGCTCCAGGGACAGGGCCGTCTATGGCTACACCTTC. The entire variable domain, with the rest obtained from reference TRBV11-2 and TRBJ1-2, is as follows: EAGVAQSPRYKIIEKRQSVAFWCNPISGHATLYWYQQILGQGPKLLIQFQNNGVVDDSQLPKDRFSAERLKGVDSTLKIQPAKLEDSAVYLCASSSRDRAVYGYTFGSGTRLTVV.

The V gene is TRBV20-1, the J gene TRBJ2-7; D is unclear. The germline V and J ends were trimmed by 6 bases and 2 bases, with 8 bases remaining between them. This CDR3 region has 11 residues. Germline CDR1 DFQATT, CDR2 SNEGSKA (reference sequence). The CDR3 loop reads CSAPGAYEQYF. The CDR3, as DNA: TGCAGTGCCCCCGGAGCCTACGAGCAGTACTTC.

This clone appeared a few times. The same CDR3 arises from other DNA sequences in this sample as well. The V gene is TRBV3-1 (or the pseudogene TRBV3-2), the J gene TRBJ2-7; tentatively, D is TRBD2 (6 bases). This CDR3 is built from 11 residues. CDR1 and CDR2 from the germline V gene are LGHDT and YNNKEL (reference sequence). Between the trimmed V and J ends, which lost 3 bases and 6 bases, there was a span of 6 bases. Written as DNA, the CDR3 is TGTGCCAGCAGCCAGGGGGGCGAGCAGTACTTC. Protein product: CASSQGGEQYF.

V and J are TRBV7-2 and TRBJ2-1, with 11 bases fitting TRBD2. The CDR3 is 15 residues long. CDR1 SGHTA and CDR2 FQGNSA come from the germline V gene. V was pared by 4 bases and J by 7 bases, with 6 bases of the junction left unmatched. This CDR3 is CASSYFTSGSNEQFF. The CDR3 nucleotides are TGTGCCAGCAGCTACTTCACTAGCGGGAGTAATGAGCAGTTCTTC.

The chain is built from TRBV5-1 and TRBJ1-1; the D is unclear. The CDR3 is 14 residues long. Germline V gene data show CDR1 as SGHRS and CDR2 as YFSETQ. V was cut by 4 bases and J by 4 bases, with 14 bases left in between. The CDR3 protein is CASSGLGSSTEAFF. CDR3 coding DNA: TGCGCCAGCAGCGGGCTAGGGAGTTCCACTGAAGCTTTCTTT. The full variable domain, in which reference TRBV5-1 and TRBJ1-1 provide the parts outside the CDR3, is KAGVTQTPRYLIKTRGQQVTLSCSPISGHRSVSWYQQTPGQGLQFLFEYFSETQRNKGNFPGRFSGRQFSNSRSEMNVSTLELGDSALYLCASSGLGSSTEAFFGQGTRLTVV.

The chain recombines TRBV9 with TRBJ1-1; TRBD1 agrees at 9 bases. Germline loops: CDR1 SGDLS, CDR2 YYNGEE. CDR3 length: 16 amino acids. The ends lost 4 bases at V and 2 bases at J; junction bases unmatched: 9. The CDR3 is CASSLGQGPYNTEAFF. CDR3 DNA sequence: TGTGCCAGCAGCTTAGGACAGGGGCCTTATAACACTGAAGCTTTCTTT.

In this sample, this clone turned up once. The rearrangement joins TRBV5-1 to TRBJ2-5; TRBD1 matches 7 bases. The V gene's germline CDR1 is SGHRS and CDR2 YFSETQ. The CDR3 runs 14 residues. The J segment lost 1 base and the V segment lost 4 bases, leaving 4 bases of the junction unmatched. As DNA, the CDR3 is TGCGCCAGCAGCCCGACAGGGACCCAAGAGACCCAGTACTTC. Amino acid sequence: CASSPTGTQETQYF.

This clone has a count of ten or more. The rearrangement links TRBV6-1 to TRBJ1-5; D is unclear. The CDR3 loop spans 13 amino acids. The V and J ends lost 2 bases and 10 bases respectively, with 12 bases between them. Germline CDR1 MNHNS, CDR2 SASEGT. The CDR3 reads CASSERFWAPQHF. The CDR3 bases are TGTGCCAGCAGTGAACGTTTCTGGGCCCCCCAGCATTTT.

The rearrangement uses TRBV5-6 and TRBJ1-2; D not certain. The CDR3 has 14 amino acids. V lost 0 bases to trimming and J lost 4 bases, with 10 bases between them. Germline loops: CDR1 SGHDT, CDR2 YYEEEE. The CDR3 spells CASSLGSSVYGYTF. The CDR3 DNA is TGTGCCAGCAGCTTGGGGTCCAGCGTCTATGGCTACACCTTC.

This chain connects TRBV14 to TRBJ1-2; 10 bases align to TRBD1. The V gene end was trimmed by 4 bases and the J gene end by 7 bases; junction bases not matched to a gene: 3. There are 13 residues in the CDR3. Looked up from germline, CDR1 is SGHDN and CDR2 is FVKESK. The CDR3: CASSRDRGFGYTF. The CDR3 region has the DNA TGTGCCAGCAGCCGGGACAGGGGATTTGGCTACACCTTC.

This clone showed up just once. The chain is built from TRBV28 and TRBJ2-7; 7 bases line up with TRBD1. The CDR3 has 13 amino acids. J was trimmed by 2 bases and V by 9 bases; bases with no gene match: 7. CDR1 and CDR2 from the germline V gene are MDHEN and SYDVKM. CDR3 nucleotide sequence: TGTGCCAGTACGGAAGGGGGCACCTACGAGCAGTACTTC. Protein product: CASTEGGTYEQYF.

CDR3 sequence reads: CAWTQGYEQYF. For the CDR3, the DNA is TGTGCCTGGACCCAGGGTTACGAGCAGTACTTC. The chain combines TRBV30 with TRBJ2-7, with TRBD1 as a possible D gene (5 bases). The CDR3 is 11 residues long. Germline values: CDR1 GTSNPN, CDR2 SVGIG (reference sequence). Trimming removed 4 bases at V and 4 bases at J, with 8 bases between.

The chain's CDR3 is CASSQEVPDYYFYEQYF. CDR3 coding DNA: TGTGCCAGCAGCCAAGAAGTACCCGATTACTATTTCTACGAGCAGTACTTC. The rearrangement joins TRBV3-1 (or the pseudogene TRBV3-2) to TRBJ2-7; D gene unclear. The V and J ends lost 0 bases and 3 bases respectively, with 18 bases between them. CDR3 size: 17 residues. Germline CDR1 is LGHDT and CDR2 is YNNKEL (reference sequence).

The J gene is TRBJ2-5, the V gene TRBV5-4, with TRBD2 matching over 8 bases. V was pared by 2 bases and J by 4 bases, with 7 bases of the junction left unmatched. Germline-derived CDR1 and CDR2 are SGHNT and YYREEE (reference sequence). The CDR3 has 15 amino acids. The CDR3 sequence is CASSLGSGTGETQYF. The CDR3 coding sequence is TGTGCCAGCAGCTTAGGTAGCGGGACGGGAGAGACCCAGTACTTC.

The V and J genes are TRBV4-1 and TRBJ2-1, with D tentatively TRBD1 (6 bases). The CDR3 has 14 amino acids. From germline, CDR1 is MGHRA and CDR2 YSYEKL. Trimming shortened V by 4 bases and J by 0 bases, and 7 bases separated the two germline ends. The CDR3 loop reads CASSLDSSYNEQFF. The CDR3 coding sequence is TGCGCCAGCAGCCTGGACAGCTCCTACAATGAGCAGTTCTTC.

This CDR3 is CASSELAGVGDTQYF. The CDR3 nucleotides read TGTGCCAGCAGTGAACTAGCGGGAGTTGGAGATACGCAGTATTTT. This chain uses TRBV6-1 with TRBJ2-3, with 10 bases fitting TRBD2. The CDR3 is 15 amino acids. The trim removed 2 bases at V and 5 bases at J, leaving 4 bases unmatched. Germline CDR1 reads MNHNS; CDR2 reads SASEGT.

The chain's CDR3 is CASSFREGREKLFF. The CDR3 DNA sequence: TGTGCCAGCAGCTTCAGGGAAGGGCGTGAAAAACTGTTTTTT. V usage is TRBV7-9 and J usage is TRBJ1-4; possible D gene TRBD1, 5 bases. V lost 3 bases and J 7 bases, leaving 12 bases between the germline ends. Germline V CDR1 and CDR2: SEHNR, FQNEAQ (reference sequence). CDR3 size: 14 residues.

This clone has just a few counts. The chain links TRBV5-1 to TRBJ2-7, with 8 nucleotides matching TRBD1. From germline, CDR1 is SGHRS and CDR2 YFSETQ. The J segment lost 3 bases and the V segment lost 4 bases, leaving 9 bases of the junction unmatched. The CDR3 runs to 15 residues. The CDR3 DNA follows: TGCGCCAGCAGCGAACAGGGGGGAGACCTCTACGAGCAGTACTTC. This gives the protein CASSEQGGDLYEQYF.

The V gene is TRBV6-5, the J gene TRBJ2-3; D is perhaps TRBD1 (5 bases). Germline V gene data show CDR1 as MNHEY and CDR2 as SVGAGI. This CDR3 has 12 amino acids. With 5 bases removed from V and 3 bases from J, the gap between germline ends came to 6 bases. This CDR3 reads CASSPGTDTQYF. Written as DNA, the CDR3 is TGTGCCAGCAGTCCAGGGACAGATACGCAGTATTTT.